The source of this T cell receptor (beta chain) is a study of glioma-infiltrating T cells after dendritic cell vaccination. Study-wide background: At biweekly intervals, patients got three intradermal dendritic cell vaccine injections.

The PCR used 60 V beta and 13 J beta primers. Assay: immunoSEQ multiplex PCR; the TCRdb copy retains only in-frame clones and omits some. The profile covers some 46,000 clones, with around nine tenths appearing a single time and around 5% taken by the ten largest. Germline CDR1 is SNHLY and CDR2 is FYNNEI. Trimming stripped 0 bases from V and 6 bases from J, with 9 bases between. CDR3 length: 14 residues. The sample's time point: after dendritic cell vaccination, including at tumor progression/relapse. None of the glioblastoma patients had an isocitrate dehydrogenase mutation. PBMC sampling occurred before vaccination, two weeks after the third dose, and at progression.

The chain employs TRBV2 and TRBJ1-5; possibly TRBD1 for D (6 bases). The TCR sequence derives from a human donor with glioblastoma. The starting material was blood, obtained after dendritic cell vaccination. The CDR3: CASSEANRVQPQHF. CDR3 DNA sequence: TGTGCCAGCAGTGAAGCTAACAGGGTTCAGCCCCAGCATTTT.